Presented here are 19 T cell receptor beta chains from one specimen sequenced in a study of blood T cell repertoires in COVID-19. Produced via immunoSEQ multiplex PCR; TCRdb's table is partial and in-frame only. The sample includes 100,000 to 150,000 clones, about four fifths of them seen just once. Material for sequencing was peripheral blood. Receptors were obtained from a woman aged 50 to 60 with acute or convalescent COVID-19.

This clone was found once. V and J are TRBV7-6 and TRBJ2-3; TRBD2 agrees at 12 bases. Germline-derived CDR1 and CDR2 are SGHVS and FNYEAQ. The CDR3 covers 15 residues. Unmatched junction bases numbered 3, after V lost 4 bases and J lost 4 bases. As DNA, the CDR3 is TGTGCCAGCAGCTCTAGCGGGGGGGAGTCAGATACGCAGTATTTT. It is translated as CASSSSGGESDTQYF.

The CDR3 loop reads CASSLVRGEVHEQYF. The CDR3 bases are TGTGCCAGCAGCTTGGTGAGAGGGGAGGTCCACGAGCAGTACTTC. J is TRBJ2-7 and V is TRBV5-6, with D possibly matching TRBD2 (6 bases). Trimming left V 0 bases short and J 5 bases short, with 15 bases between. CDR3 length: 15 amino acids. The germline gives CDR1 SGHDT, CDR2 YYEEEE.

This clone showed up just once. V usage is TRBV5-6 and J usage is TRBJ1-3, with 8 bases aligning to TRBD1. The germline gives CDR1 SGHDT, CDR2 YYEEEE. This CDR3 has 16 residues. The junction had 4 bases not matched to a gene; V was cut back by 0 bases and J by 2 bases. CDR3 amino acids: CASSLGTGSTGNTIYF. CDR3 nucleotides: TGTGCCAGCAGCTTGGGGACAGGGAGTACTGGAAACACCATATATTTT.

The V call is TRBV15, the J call TRBJ1-4; tentative D call: TRBD1 (6 bases). Germline assignment: CDR1 LNHNV and CDR2 YYDKDF (reference sequence). The CDR3 consists of 17 residues. V was pared by 0 bases and J by 12 bases, with 23 bases between. CDR3 loop: CATSRDRTVPTANELFF. In nucleotides, the CDR3 is TGTGCCACCAGCAGAGACCGGACAGTCCCAACGGCGAATGAACTGTTTTTT.

The chain joins TRBV9 to TRBJ1-2; D is undetermined. The CDR3 length is 14 residues. V lost 0 bases and J lost 4, with 10 bases in between. Germline lookup yields CDR1 SGDLS and CDR2 YYNGEE. CDR3 loop: CASSVDLTGYGYTF. The CDR3 DNA follows: TGTGCCAGCAGCGTAGATCTGACGGGCTATGGCTACACCTTC.

The chain couples TRBV5-1 to TRBJ2-1; D is possibly TRBD2 (7 bases). V was trimmed by 0 bases and J by 4 bases, leaving 14 bases between them. This CDR3 has 16 residues. Germline CDR1 and CDR2: SGHRS and YFSETQ. The CDR3 DNA reads as TGCGCCAGCAGCTTGGTGGCGGGGGCCGGGTACAATGAGCAGTTCTTC. Its protein is CASSLVAGAGYNEQFF.

V usage is TRBV6-1 and J usage is TRBJ2-3; 7 nucleotides agree with TRBD2. The germline CDR1 and CDR2 sequences are MNHNS and SASEGT. The CDR3 contains 17 residues. V shed 2 bases and J 0 bases; nucleotides not matched to a gene: 8. The CDR3 sequence: CASSEILAGVSTDTQYF. The CDR3 nucleotides are TGTGCCAGCAGTGAAATACTCGCGGGGGTAAGCACAGATACGCAGTATTTT.

The V call is TRBV7-3, the J call TRBJ2-7, with no clear D. The CDR3 runs 13 residues. Trimming stripped 5 bases from V and 5 bases from J, with 13 bases between. The germline CDR1 and CDR2 sequences are SGHTA and FQGTGA. The CDR3 region has the DNA TGTGCCAGCAGCCCAACACCACCAAACGAGCAGTACTTC. This gives the protein CASSPTPPNEQYF.

This clone was detected only once. This rearrangement joins TRBV7-6 to TRBJ1-4; no clear D. Germline lookup yields CDR1 SGHVS and CDR2 FNYEAQ. This CDR3 comprises 15 residues. Between the trimmed V and J ends, which lost 1 base and 5 bases, there was a span of 11 bases. The CDR3 region has the DNA TGTGCCAGCAGCTTAGGGAACTATGAGAATGAAAAACTGTTTTTT. This codes for CASSLGNYENEKLFF.

The CDR3 DNA sequence: TGTGCCAGCAGTTTAACAGGGGGGGATGAAGCTTTCTTT. Protein sequence: CASSLTGGDEAFF. The chain recombines TRBV12-3 or TRBV12-4 with TRBJ1-1; 8 positions agree with TRBD1. The V segment lost 2 bases and the J segment 7 bases; nucleotides outside the gene matches: 3. The CDR3 spans 13 residues.

Regarding this clone: Other DNA sequences in this specimen translate into the identical CDR3. The CDR3, as DNA: TGTGCCTGGAGTGTAACAGGGGGCACTGAAGCTTTCTTT. Translating gives CAWSVTGGTEAFF. This chain uses TRBV30 with TRBJ1-1; 8 nucleotides match TRBD1. CDR1 is GTSNPN and CDR2 is SVGIG in the germline V gene (reference sequence). The CDR3 has 13 amino acids. The J segment lost 4 bases and the V segment lost 0 bases, leaving 1 base of the junction unmatched.

The V call is TRBV4-2, the J call TRBJ1-1, with 8 positions matching TRBD1. The CDR3 covers 15 residues. Germline assignment: CDR1 LGHNA and CDR2 YNFKEQ. With 4 bases clipped from V and 5 bases from J, the junction kept 9 bases outside the gene matches. The CDR3 bases are TGTGCCAGCAGCCTCCGACAGGGGTCGTTGACTGAAGCTTTCTTT. Amino acids: CASSLRQGSLTEAFF.

This clone was recorded at least ten times. J is TRBJ2-7 and V is TRBV11-2; D is uncertain. V was shortened by 1 base and J by 4 bases, with 5 bases between the two germline ends. Per germline, CDR1 SGHAT and CDR2 FQNNGV. This CDR3 spans 12 amino acids. Here the CDR3 DNA reads TGTGCCAGCAGCTTAGGCAGGTACGAGCAGTACTTC. Translation: CASSLGRYEQYF.

The DNA of the CDR3 is TGCAGCGTTGACCCCTTCGGGGGGAGGGAGCAGTACTTC. Encoded protein: CSVDPFGGREQYF. The chain uses TRBV29-1 and TRBJ2-7, with 7 bases that match TRBD2. CDR3 size: 13 residues. After removal of 3 bases from V and 7 bases from J, the junction contained 9 bases not matched to a gene. Germline V CDR1 and CDR2: SQVTM, ANQGSEA.

In its sample, this clone was seen once. The CDR3 here is CASSDFNFPNSPLHF. The CDR3 DNA is TGTGCCAGCAGTGATTTTAACTTTCCTAATTCACCCCTCCACTTT. V usage is TRBV2 and J usage is TRBJ1-6; D remains ambiguous. Germline V gene lookup returns CDR1 SNHLY and CDR2 FYNNEI. The length of the CDR3 is 15 residues. V gave up 3 bases and J gave up 6 bases, with 12 bases separating them. Full variable domain (rest looked up from reference TRBV2 and TRBJ1-6): EPEVTQTPSHQVTQMGQEVILRCVPISNHLYFYWYRQILGQKVEFLVSFYNNEISEKSEIFDDQFSVERPDGSNFTLKIRSTKLEDSAMYFCASSDFNFPNSPLHFGNGTRLTVT.

The genes are TRBV2 and TRBJ2-7; the match to TRBD1 covers 7 bases. The CDR3 spans 15 residues. The V and J ends lost 9 bases and 1 base, in that order; junction bases with no gene match: 12. The germline CDR1 and CDR2 sequences are SNHLY and FYNNEI. In nucleotides, the CDR3 is TGTGCCAGTACCCTCAGGACAGGCCAGTCCTACGAGCAGTACTTC. Encoded protein: CASTLRTGQSYEQYF. Filled out from reference TRBV2 and TRBJ2-7, the complete variable domain reads EPEVTQTPSHQVTQMGQEVILRCVPISNHLYFYWYRQILGQKVEFLVSFYNNEISEKSEIFDDQFSVERPDGSNFTLKIRSTKLEDSAMYFCASTLRTGQSYEQYFGPGTRLTVT.

CDR3 DNA sequence: TGTGCCATCAGTGTGGGACAGGGGAGGACAGATACGCAGTATTTT. Its translation: CAISVGQGRTDTQYF. J is TRBJ2-3 and V is TRBV10-3, with 10 bases aligning to TRBD1. V was pared by 4 bases and J by 3 bases, with 4 bases of the junction left unmatched. CDR3 length equals 15 residues. Germline CDR1 reads ENHRY; CDR2 reads SYGVKD.

The chain uses TRBV5-1 and TRBJ1-6; D unclear. Per the germline V gene, CDR1 is SGHRS and CDR2 is YFSETQ. This CDR3 region has 15 residues. V gave up 2 bases and J gave up 5 bases, with 11 bases separating them. The CDR3: CASSLDSNNNSPLHF. The CDR3 coding sequence is TGCGCCAGCAGCTTAGATAGTAATAATAATTCACCCCTCCACTTT.

The chain carries TRBV5-4 and TRBJ2-2; D not certain. The CDR3 loop spans 15 amino acids. V was cut by 1 base and J by 7 bases, with 14 bases left in between. Germline V gives CDR1 SGHNT, CDR2 YYREEE (reference sequence). The CDR3 loop reads CASSLPRSRGGELFF. Here the CDR3 DNA reads TGTGCCAGCAGCTTGCCTCGCAGCCGCGGCGGGGAGCTGTTTTTT.